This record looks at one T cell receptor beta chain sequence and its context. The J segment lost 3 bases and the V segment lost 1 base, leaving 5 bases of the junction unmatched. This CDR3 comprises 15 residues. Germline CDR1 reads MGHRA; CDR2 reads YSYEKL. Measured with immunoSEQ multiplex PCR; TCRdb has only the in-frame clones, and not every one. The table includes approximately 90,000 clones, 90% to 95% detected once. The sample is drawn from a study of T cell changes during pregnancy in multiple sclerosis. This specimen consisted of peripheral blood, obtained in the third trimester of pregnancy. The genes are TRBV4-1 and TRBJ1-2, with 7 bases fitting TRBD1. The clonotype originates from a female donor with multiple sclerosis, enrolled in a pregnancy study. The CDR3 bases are TGCGCCAGCAGCCAAGTGCCAGGGGGAGACTATGGCTACACCTTC. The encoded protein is CASSQVPGGDYGYTF.